This TCR beta chain was recorded in a study of OX40 agonist ivuxolimab in advanced cancers. CDR1 MGHDK and CDR2 SYGVNS come from the germline V gene. Trimming left V 1 base short and J 10 bases short, with 8 bases between. The CDR3 totals 12 residues. Study-wide results and caveats: Dose levels from 0.1 to 3.0 mg/kg saw CD4+ and CD8+ blood T cells expand clonally by week 6. The study found that CD8+ T cells averaged more expanded clones than CD4+.

Note on this clone: What it recognizes is unknown.

The method was immunoSEQ multiplex PCR; TCRdb's version includes in-frame clones alone and lacks a portion of them. The sample holds about 65,000 clones; about nine tenths are singletons and the top ten take under 0.5%. Sample: CD4+ or CD8+ T cells sorted from blood, taken in a trial of the OX40 agonist ivuxolimab. The chain has TRBV25-1 and TRBJ2-1, with D perhaps TRBD2 (6 bases). This TCR was sampled from an adult with an advanced solid tumor such as melanoma, head and neck, liver or kidney cancer. The CDR3 reads CASSEWRGEQFF. CDR3 nucleotide sequence: TGTGCCAGCAGTGAATGGAGGGGCGAGCAGTTCTTC.